This T cell receptor (beta chain) derives from a study of CD8 T cells in Susac syndrome. Negative isolation was applied to CD8+ and CD4+ T cells, and FACS enrichment was applied to TEMRA cells. Reverse transcription of 0.5 to 1 ug RNA was performed with random hexamers. Using its own MiXCR run on the immunoSEQ multiplex PCR reads, TCRdb lists one record per CDR3 protein. The repertoire holds 150,000 to 200,000 distinct CDR3 sequences, with roughly 94% as singletons. The ends lost 2 bases at V and 7 bases at J; junction bases unmatched: 5. The CDR3 runs 15 residues. This chain joins TRBV12-3 or TRBV12-4 and TRBJ2-1; 10 positions agree with TRBD2. The TCR originated in a human donor with multiple sclerosis. Sequencing was done on a sample of CD4+ T cells from PBMCs. The CDR3 DNA reads as TGTGCCAGCAGTTTATCTAGCGGGAGTCTGAATGAGCAGTTCTTC. It encodes CASSLSSGSLNEQFF.